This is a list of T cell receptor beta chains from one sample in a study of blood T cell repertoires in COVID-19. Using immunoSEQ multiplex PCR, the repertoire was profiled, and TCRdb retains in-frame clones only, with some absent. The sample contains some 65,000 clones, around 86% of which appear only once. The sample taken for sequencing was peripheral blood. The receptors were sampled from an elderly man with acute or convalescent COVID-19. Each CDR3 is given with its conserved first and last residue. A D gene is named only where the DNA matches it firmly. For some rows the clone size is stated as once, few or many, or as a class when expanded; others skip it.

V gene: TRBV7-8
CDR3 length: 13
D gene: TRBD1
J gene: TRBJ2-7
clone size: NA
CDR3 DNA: TGTGCCAGCAGCTTAGGACAGGGGAACGAGCAGTACTTC
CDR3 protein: CASSLGQGNEQYF

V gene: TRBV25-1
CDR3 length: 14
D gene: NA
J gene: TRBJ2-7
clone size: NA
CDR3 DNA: TGTGCCAGCAGTGGGTCTAAGCGATCGGGCGAGCAGTACTTC
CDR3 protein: CASSGSKRSGEQYF

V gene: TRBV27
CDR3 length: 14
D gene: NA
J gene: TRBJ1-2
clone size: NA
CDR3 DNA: TGTGCCAGCAGTGCCCGGCAGGGCGGCTATGGCTACACCTTC
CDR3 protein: CASSARQGGYGYTF

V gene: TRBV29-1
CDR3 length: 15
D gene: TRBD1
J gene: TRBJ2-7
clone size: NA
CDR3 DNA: TGCAGCGCCTTGACCGGGACAGGGAGTACCTACGAGCAGTACTTC
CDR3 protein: CSALTGTGSTYEQYF

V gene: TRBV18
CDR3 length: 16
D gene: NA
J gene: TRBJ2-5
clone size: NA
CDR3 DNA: TGTGCCAGCTCACCACCCCCGGGACACCGAGGGGAGACCCAGTACTTC
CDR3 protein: CASSPPPGHRGETQYF

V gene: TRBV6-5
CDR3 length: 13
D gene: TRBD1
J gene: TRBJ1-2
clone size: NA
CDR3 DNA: TGTGCCAGCAGAAGGGGACAGGCTGATGGCTACACCTTC
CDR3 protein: CASRRGQADGYTF

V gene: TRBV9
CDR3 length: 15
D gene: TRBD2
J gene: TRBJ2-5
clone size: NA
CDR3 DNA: TGTGCCAGCAGCGCTCGGACTAGCGGCCAAGAGACCCAGTACTTC
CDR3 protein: CASSARTSGQETQYF

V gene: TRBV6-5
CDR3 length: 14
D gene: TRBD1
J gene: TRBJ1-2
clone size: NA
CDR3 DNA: TGTGCCAGCAGTTACCACAGGGGAGGATATGGCTACACCTTC
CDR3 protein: CASSYHRGGYGYTF

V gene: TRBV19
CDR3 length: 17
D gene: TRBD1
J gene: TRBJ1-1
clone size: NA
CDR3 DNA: TGTGCCAGTAGTGGGACAGCGGGTAGGGAACTGGCCGCTGAAGCTTTCTTT
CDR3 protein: CASSGTAGRELAAEAFF

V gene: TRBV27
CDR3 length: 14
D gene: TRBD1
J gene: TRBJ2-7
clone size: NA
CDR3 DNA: TGTGCCAGCAGTTTCCGGGACAGCAGAGACGAGCAGTACTTC
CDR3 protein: CASSFRDSRDEQYF

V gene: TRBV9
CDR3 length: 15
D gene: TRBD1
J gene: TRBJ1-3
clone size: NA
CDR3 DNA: TGTGCCAGCAGCTTAGGACAGGGGTCTGGAAACACCATATATTTT
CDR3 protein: CASSLGQGSGNTIYF

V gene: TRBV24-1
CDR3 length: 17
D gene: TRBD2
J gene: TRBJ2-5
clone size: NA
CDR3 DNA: TGTGCCACCAGTCCCGGACTAGCGGGAGGCGGGGGAGAGACCCAGTACTTC
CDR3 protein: CATSPGLAGGGGETQYF

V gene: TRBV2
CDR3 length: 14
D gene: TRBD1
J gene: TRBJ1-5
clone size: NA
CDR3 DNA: TGTGCCAGCGGGGACAGGGTGGGAAGTCAGCCCCAGCATTTT
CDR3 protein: CASGDRVGSQPQHF

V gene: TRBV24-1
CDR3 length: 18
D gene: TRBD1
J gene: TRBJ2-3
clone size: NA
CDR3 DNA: TGTGCCACCAGTGATACCGGGACAGGGGGTTACGGCACAGATACGCAGTATTTT
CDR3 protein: CATSDTGTGGYGTDTQYF

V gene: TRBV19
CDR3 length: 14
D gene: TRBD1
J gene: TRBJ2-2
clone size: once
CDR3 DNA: TGTGCCAGTAGCCCGAGGACAGGGACCGGGGAGCTGTTTTTT
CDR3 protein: CASSPRTGTGELFF

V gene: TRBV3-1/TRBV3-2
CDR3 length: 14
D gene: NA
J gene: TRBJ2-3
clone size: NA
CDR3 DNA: TGTGCCAGCAGTGCAGCGGCTGCGGCAGATACGCAGTATTTT
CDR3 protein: CASSAAAAADTQYF

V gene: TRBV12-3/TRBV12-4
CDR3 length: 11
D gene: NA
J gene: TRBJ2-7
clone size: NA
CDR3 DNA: TGTGCCAGCAGTTCCCCGAGGGAGCAGTACTTC
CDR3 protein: CASSSPREQYF

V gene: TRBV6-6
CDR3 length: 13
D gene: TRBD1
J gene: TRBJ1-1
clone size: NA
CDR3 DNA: TGTGCCAGCAGTTACCAGGACAGGGGAAAAGCTTTCTTT
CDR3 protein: CASSYQDRGKAFF

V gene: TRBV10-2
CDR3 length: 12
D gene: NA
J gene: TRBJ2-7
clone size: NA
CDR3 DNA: TGCGCCAGCAGTACACAGGGTACCGAGCAGTACTTC
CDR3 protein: CASSTQGTEQYF

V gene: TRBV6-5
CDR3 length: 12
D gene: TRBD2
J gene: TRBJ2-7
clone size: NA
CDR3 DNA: TGTGCCAGCAATAAGCGGGGCTACGAGCAGTACTTC
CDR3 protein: CASNKRGYEQYF

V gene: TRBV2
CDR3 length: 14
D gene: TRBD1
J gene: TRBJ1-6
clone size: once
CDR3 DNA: TGTGCCAGCAGTCGACAGGGAAAGGGTCCACCCCTCCACTTT
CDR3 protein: CASSRQGKGPPLHF

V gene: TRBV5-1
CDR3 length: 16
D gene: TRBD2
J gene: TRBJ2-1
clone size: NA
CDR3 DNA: TGCGCCAGCAGCTTCACTAGCGGGAGAGGAGGGTATGAGCAGTTCTTC
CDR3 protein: CASSFTSGRGGYEQFF

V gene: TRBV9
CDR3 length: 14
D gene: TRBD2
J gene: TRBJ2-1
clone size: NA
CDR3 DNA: TGTGCTGGGGCGGGAGGGGTATTGGGCAATGAGCAGTTCTTC
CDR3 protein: CAGAGGVLGNEQFF

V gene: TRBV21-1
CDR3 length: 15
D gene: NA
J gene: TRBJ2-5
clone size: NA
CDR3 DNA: TGTGCCAGCGCGCGAAGGGGTAGCCGGAAAGAGACCCAGTACTTC
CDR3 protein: CASARRGSRKETQYF

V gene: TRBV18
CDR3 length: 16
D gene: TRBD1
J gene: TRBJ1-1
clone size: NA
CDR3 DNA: TGTGCCAGCTCACCAGGACAGGGGGCGGAGGGCACTGAAGCTTTCTTT
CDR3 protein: CASSPGQGAEGTEAFF

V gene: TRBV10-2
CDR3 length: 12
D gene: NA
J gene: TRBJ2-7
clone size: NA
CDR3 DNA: TGCGCCAGCACACATCTCTACGGGGAGCAGTACTTC
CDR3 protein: CASTHLYGEQYF

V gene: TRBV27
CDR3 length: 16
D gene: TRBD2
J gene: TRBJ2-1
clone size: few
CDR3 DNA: TGTGCCAGCAGTTTATTACCCGGACTAGCATCCTATGAGCAGTTCTTC
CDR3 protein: CASSLLPGLASYEQFF

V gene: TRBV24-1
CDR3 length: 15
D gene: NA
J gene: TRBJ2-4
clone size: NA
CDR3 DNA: TGTGCCACCAGTGACCCTGGGGACACGGGGTTTATTCAGTACTTC
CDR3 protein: CATSDPGDTGFIQYF

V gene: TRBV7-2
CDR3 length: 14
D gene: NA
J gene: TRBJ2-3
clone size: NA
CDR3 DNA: TGTGCCAGCAGCTTCGGACAGAGCACAGATACGCAGTATTTT
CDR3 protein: CASSFGQSTDTQYF

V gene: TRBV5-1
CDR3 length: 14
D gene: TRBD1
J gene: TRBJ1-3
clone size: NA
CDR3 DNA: TGCGCCAGCAGCCCAGGGGGGAATGAGAACACCATATATTTT
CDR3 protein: CASSPGGNENTIYF

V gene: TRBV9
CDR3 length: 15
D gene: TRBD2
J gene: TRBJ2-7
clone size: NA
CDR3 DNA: TGTGCCAGCAGTCCTATTTCGAGCGGGAGTTACGAGCAGTACTTC
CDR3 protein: CASSPISSGSYEQYF

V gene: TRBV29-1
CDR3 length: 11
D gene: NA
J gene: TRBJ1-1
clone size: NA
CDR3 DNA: TGCAGCGGCCAGGGGAACACTGAAGCTTTCTTT
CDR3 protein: CSGQGNTEAFF

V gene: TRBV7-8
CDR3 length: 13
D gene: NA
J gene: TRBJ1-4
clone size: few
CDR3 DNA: TGTGCCAGCAGCTTAGCCAGTCAGGAAAAACTGTTTTTT
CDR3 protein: CASSLASQEKLFF

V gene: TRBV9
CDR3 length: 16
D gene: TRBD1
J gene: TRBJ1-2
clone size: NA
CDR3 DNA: TGTGCCAGCAGCGGGGGACAGGGGTTAGGAGGCTATGGCTACACCTTC
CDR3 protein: CASSGGQGLGGYGYTF

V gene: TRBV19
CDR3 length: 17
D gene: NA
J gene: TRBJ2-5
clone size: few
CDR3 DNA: TGTGCCAGTAGTGGCCAGGGCGGGGTAGTAGGGCAAGAGACCCAGTACTTC
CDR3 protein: CASSGQGGVVGQETQYF

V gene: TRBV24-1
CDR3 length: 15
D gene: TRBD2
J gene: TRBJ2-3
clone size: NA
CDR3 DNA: TGTGCCACCATGACTAGCGGTACTTCTACTGATACGCAGTATTTT
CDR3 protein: CATMTSGTSTDTQYF

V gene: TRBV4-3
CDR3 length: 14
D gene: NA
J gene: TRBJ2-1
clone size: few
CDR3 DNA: TGCGCCAGCAGCCAAAACCCACTGGACAATGAGCAGTTCTTC
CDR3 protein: CASSQNPLDNEQFF

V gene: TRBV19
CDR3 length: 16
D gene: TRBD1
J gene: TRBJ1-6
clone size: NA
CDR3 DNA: TGTGCCAGTAGTATGGGCCAGGGACAGGGGTATTCACCCCTCCACTTT
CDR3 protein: CASSMGQGQGYSPLHF